A selection of T cell receptor beta chains follows, all from one sample in a study of CD8 T cells in ankylosing spondylitis. TCRdb redid the calling of the 5' RACE reads with MiXCR, one entry per CDR3 protein. The data hold 500,000 to 550,000 distinct CDR3 sequences, with roughly 13% observed a single time. The sample was blood, either unsorted or a sorted T cell fraction (not recorded which). The origin of the receptors is a male donor with ankylosing spondylitis. Both conserved end residues are part of each CDR3. Fields, in order: V gene, J gene, CDR3 protein.

>TRBV24-1|TRBJ2-2
CASEPTANTGELFF
>TRBV5-4|TRBJ2-1
CASSPGQHEQFF
>TRBV15|TRBJ2-7
CATSRGMDEQYF
>TRBV24-1|TRBJ2-6
CATSPPGQGTSGANVLTF
>TRBV12-3/TRBV12-4|TRBJ2-1
CASSLTRSYNEQFF
>TRBV27|TRBJ1-6
CASSPGTGRTSNSPLHF
>TRBV4-2|TRBJ1-2
CASSQDVVTGRGYTF
>TRBV20-1|TRBJ1-4
CSAKRDRVNEKLFF
>TRBV3-1|TRBJ1-1
CASSHVQEEAFF
>TRBV20-1|TRBJ1-5
CSARADSAGGQPQHF
>TRBV5-1|TRBJ2-3
CASSLASGSADTQYF
>TRBV29-1|TRBJ2-2
CSVLTSGRAHTGELFF
>TRBV2|TRBJ2-1
CASSEGLGAQFF
>TRBV5-1|TRBJ1-1
CASSLAGVDTEAFF
>TRBV7-2|TRBJ2-3
CASSPGQSSTDTQYF
>TRBV27|TRBJ1-2
CASKTGALSGYTF
>TRBV9|TRBJ1-3
CASSPWTNQGGNTIYF
>TRBV5-6|TRBJ1-1
CASGIQGGMAGTEAFF
>TRBV12-3/TRBV12-4|TRBJ1-6
CASSLAGGRQHSPLHF
>TRBV19|TRBJ1-1
CASSTPDRFNEAFF
>TRBV12-3/TRBV12-4|TRBJ2-2
CASSFRLADNTGELFF
>TRBV10-3|TRBJ2-1
CAIASSYNEQFF
>TRBV12-3/TRBV12-4|TRBJ2-5
CASSLAVGSVKTQYF
>TRBV5-1|TRBJ2-6
CASSSTSPGANVLTF
>TRBV7-9|TRBJ2-3
CASSFSGRRPTDTQYF
>TRBV11-2|TRBJ2-1
CASSLGGLGNYNEQFF
>TRBV4-1|TRBJ1-2
CASSLPDREGYGYTF
>TRBV12-3/TRBV12-4|TRBJ2-1
CASRAASGRADNEQFF
>TRBV12-3/TRBV12-4|TRBJ1-1
CASNEGLGDLAFF
>TRBV3-1|TRBJ2-1
CASSQGDLYNEQFF
>TRBV29-1|TRBJ2-3
CSVERGLGTDTQYF
>TRBV15|TRBJ2-7
CATSRDLSGGPYEQYF
>TRBV11-2|TRBJ2-3
CASSLKREAPTDTQYF
>TRBV9|TRBJ2-1
CASSVRGSVQAGGPGSYNEQFF
>TRBV5-1|TRBJ2-2
CASTRFSDSSNTGELFF
>TRBV24-1|TRBJ2-1
CATGSGTPYNEQFF
>TRBV7-2|TRBJ2-7
CASSLGGQTTYEQYF
>TRBV15|TRBJ2-1
CATSRDRQANEQFF
>TRBV19|TRBJ2-3
CASSILLTDTQYF
>TRBV7-2|TRBJ1-4
CASSIRGANEKLFF
>TRBV5-1|TRBJ2-5
CASSRARGEETQYF
>TRBV6-5|TRBJ2-2
CASSYMRGAGTGELFF
>TRBV5-1|TRBJ2-2
CASSLDGSHTGELFF
>TRBV29-1|TRBJ2-2
CSAEGVASSIGELFF
>TRBV6-5|TRBJ1-1
CASRSRSGTGSVNTEAFF
>TRBV20-1|TRBJ2-6
CSAGGRSGANVLTF
>TRBV10-3|TRBJ2-2
CAISTPGKNTGELFF
>TRBV3-1|TRBJ1-1
CASSHGGLRTEAFF
>TRBV7-9|TRBJ2-6
CASSSGAQSGANVLTF
>TRBV25-1|TRBJ2-3
CASSPTTGTDTQYF
>TRBV11-2|TRBJ2-1
CASSPRVAYNEQFF
>TRBV20-1|TRBJ2-1
CSAGTDLYGEQFF
>TRBV24-1|TRBJ2-2
CATSDIYGRTSASPGELFF
>TRBV20-1|TRBJ2-7
CSARDLLGRTAYEQYF
>TRBV5-1|TRBJ2-2
CASSLARQTRAERGGGELFF
>TRBV19|TRBJ2-6
CASSWASGANVLTF
>TRBV18|TRBJ2-1
CASSLQGGQFF
>TRBV15|TRBJ2-3
CATSRVATGADTQYF
>TRBV11-2|TRBJ1-4
CASSLSTGREKLFF
>TRBV5-1|TRBJ1-2
CASSLAQGAGGYTF